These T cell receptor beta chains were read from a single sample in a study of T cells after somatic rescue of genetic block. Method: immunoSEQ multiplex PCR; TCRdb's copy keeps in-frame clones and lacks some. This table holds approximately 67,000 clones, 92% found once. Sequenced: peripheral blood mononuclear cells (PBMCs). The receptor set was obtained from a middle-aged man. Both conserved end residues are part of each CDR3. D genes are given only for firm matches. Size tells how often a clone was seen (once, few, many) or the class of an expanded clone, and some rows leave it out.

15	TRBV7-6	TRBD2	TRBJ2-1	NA	CASSLAGLADNEQFF	TGTGCCAGCAGCTTAGCGGGACTAGCGGACAATGAGCAGTTCTTC
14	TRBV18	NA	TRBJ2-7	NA	CASSPRHGSGEQYF	TGTGCCAGCTCACCAAGGCACGGTAGCGGCGAGCAGTACTTC
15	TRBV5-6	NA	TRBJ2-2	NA	CASSLGRTNTGELFF	TGTGCCAGCAGCTTGGGCAGGACAAACACCGGGGAGCTGTTTTTT
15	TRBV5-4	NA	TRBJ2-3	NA	CASSPTGTSGDTQYF	TGTGCCAGCAGCCCCACGGGGACTTCCGGAGATACGCAGTATTTT
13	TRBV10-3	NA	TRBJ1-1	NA	CAISGPERREAFF	TGTGCCATCAGTGGCCCCGAACGACGCGAAGCTTTCTTT
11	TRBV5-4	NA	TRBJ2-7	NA	CASSSFREQYF	TGTGCCAGCAGCTCCTTCCGCGAGCAGTACTTC
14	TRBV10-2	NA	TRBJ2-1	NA	CASRPGPLGYEQFF	TGCGCCAGCAGGCCGGGACCACTGGGTTATGAGCAGTTCTTC
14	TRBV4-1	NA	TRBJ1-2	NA	CASSQDEGLGGYTF	TGCGCCAGCAGCCAAGATGAAGGACTCGGAGGCTACACCTTC
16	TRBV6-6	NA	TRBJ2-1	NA	CASSYRGRTGRDEQFF	TGTGCCAGCAGTTACCGGGGGAGGACAGGAAGAGATGAGCAGTTCTTC
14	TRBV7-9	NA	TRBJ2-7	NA	CASSLTGTPPQQYF	TGTGCCAGCAGCTTGACCGGGACACCACCCCAGCAGTACTTC
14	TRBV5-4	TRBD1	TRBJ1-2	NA	CASSPRTGTDGYTF	TGTGCCAGCAGCCCGAGGACAGGGACCGATGGCTACACCTTC
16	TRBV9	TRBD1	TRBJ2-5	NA	CASSTGQGVVPETQYF	TGTGCCAGCAGCACGGGACAGGGGGTAGTCCCAGAGACCCAGTACTTC
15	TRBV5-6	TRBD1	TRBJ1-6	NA	CASSGGQGVNSPLHF	TGTGCCAGCAGCGGAGGACAGGGGGTTAATTCACCCCTCCACTTT
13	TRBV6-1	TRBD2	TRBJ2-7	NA	CASGTSGIYEQYF	TGTGCCTCCGGGACTAGCGGCATCTACGAGCAGTACTTC
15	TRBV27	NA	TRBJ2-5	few	CASSSLVGSSETQYF	TGTGCCAGCAGTTCCCTAGTCGGGAGCAGCGAGACCCAGTACTTC
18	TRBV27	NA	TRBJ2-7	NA	CASSFLGRSGTGSYEQYF	TGTGCCAGCAGTTTTTTGGGCCGCTCCGGGACGGGCTCCTACGAGCAGTACTTC
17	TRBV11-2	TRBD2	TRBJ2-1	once	CASSSPTSGNYWDEQFF	TGTGCCAGCAGCTCTCCGACTAGCGGGAATTATTGGGATGAGCAGTTCTTC
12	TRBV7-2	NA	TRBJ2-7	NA	CASSWPTNEQYF	TGTGCCAGCAGCTGGCCGACGAACGAGCAGTACTTC
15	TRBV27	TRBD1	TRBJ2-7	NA	CASSLRDRGYYEQYF	TGTGCCAGCAGTTTAAGGGACAGGGGATACTACGAGCAGTACTTC
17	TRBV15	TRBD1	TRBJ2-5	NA	CATSRDLRQGAQETQYF	TGTGCCACCAGCAGAGATTTAAGACAGGGGGCACAAGAGACCCAGTACTTC
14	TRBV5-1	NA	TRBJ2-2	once	CASSRAGGTGELFF	TGCGCCAGCAGTAGAGCTGGGGGCACCGGGGAGCTGTTTTTT
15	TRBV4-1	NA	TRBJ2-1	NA	CASSRGPSSYNEQFF	TGCGCCAGCAGCCGTGGGCCAAGCTCCTACAATGAGCAGTTCTTC
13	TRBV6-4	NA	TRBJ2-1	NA	CASSDRSKDEQFF	TGTGCCAGCAGTGACCGCTCTAAGGATGAGCAGTTCTTC
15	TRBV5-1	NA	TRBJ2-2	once	CASRSQPTLTGELFF	TGCGCCAGCAGATCACAACCGACTCTCACCGGGGAGCTGTTTTTT
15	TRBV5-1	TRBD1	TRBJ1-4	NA	CASSWGQSSGEKLFF	TGCGCCAGCAGCTGGGGACAGTCGAGTGGTGAAAAACTGTTTTTT
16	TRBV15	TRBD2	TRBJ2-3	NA	CATSTGLAQPTDTQYF	TGTGCCACCAGCACGGGACTAGCGCAACCCACAGATACGCAGTATTTT
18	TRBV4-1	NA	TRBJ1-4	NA	CASSQVKGRSRDLEKLFF	TGCGCCAGCAGCCAAGTGAAGGGGAGGAGCAGGGACCTTGAAAAACTGTTTTTT
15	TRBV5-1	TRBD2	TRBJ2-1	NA	CASSLAQLAVGEQFF	TGCGCCAGCAGCTTGGCGCAACTAGCGGTGGGTGAGCAGTTCTTC
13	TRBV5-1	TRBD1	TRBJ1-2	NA	CASGETGDYGYTF	TGCGCCAGCGGGGAGACAGGGGACTATGGCTACACCTTC
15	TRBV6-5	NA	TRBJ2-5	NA	CASSYRATSQETQYF	TGTGCCAGCAGTTACCGGGCCACCTCCCAAGAGACCCAGTACTTC
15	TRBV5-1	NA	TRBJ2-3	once	CASSLVGDSTDTQYF	TGCGCCAGCAGCTTGGTAGGGGACAGCACAGATACGCAGTATTTT
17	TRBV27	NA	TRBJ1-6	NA	CASRTDSFNSYNSPLHF	TGTGCCAGCAGGACGGACAGTTTTAACTCCTATAATTCACCCCTCCACTTT
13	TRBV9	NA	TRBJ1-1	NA	CASSVGSDTEAFF	TGTGCCAGCAGCGTAGGGAGCGACACTGAAGCTTTCTTT
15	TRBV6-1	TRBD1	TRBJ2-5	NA	CASSLWTGTEETQYF	TGTGCCAGCAGTCTATGGACAGGGACAGAAGAGACCCAGTACTTC
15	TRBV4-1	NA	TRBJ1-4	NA	CASSQDSTTNEKLFF	TGCGCCAGCAGCCAGGACAGTACAACTAATGAAAAACTGTTTTTT
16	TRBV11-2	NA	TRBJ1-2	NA	CASSFRDARGAYGYTF	TGTGCCAGCAGCTTCCGGGACGCCCGGGGAGCCTATGGCTACACCTTC
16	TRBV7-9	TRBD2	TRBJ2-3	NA	CASSWGAGGRTDTQYF	TGTGCCAGCAGCTGGGGAGCGGGAGGCAGGACAGATACGCAGTATTTT
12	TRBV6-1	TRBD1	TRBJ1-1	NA	CASSPSDRGAFF	TGTGCCAGCAGTCCAAGCGACAGGGGAGCTTTCTTT
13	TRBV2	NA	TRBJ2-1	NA	CASGGSSYNEQFF	TGTGCCAGCGGGGGTAGCTCCTACAATGAGCAGTTCTTC
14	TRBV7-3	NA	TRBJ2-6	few	CASSLTDGSNVLTF	TGTGCCAGCAGCTTAACGGACGGATCCAACGTCCTGACTTTC
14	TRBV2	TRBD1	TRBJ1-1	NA	CASSPGTENTEAFF	TGTGCCAGCAGTCCCGGGACAGAGAACACTGAAGCTTTCTTT
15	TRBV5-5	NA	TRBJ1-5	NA	CASSLGRAGNQPQHF	TGTGCCAGCAGCTTGGGCAGGGCTGGCAATCAGCCCCAGCATTTT
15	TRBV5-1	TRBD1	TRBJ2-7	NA	CASSLAGTGGYEQYF	TGCGCCAGCAGCTTGGCCGGGACAGGGGGCTACGAGCAGTACTTC
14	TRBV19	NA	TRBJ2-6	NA	CASSRASGANVLTF	TGTGCCAGTAGTCGAGCCTCTGGGGCCAACGTCCTGACTTTC
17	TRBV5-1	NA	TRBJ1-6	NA	CASSPGGLIAYNSPLHF	TGCGCCAGCAGCCCCGGGGGGTTAATCGCCTATAATTCACCCCTCCACTTT
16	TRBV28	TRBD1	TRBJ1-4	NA	CASSTDRGTANEKLFF	TGTGCCAGCAGTACTGACAGGGGTACGGCTAATGAAAAACTGTTTTTT
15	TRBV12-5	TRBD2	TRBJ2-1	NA	CASGFRLSGGPEQFF	TGTGCTAGTGGTTTCCGGTTGAGCGGGGGCCCTGAGCAGTTCTTC
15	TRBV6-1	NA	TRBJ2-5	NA	CASSEPPPGRETQYF	TGTGCCAGCAGTGAACCCCCCCCCGGGCGAGAGACCCAGTACTTC
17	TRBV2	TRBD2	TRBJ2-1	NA	CASSYPFSGGSYNEQFF	TGTGCCAGCAGCTACCCCTTTTCGGGGGGCTCCTACAATGAGCAGTTCTTC
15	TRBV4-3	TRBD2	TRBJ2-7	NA	CASSLGLAGEYEQYF	TGCGCCAGCAGCCTAGGACTAGCGGGAGAGTACGAGCAGTACTTC
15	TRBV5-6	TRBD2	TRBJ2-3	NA	CASSFGTGGGDTQYF	TGTGCCAGCAGCTTTGGCACGGGAGGGGGAGATACGCAGTATTTT